This entry is about one TCR beta chain. As yet, its antigen is unknown. Generated by immunoSEQ multiplex PCR, the TCRdb table keeps only in-frame clones and is missing some. The sample records under 25,000 clones, around 97% being singletons. This sample is drawn from a study of T cells in tuberculosis. Adolescents were screened for latent TB by skin test and IGRA. Per the germline V gene, CDR1 is MNHNY and CDR2 is SVGAGI (reference sequence). CDR3 length: 14 residues. V shed 6 bases and J shed 4 bases, with 12 bases lying between them. Overall study findings and caveats: Active tuberculosis TCR-alpha repertoires lay closer to GMM-specific TCRs than IGRA-negative controls, suggesting clonal expansion. Shorter CDR3-alpha in active tuberculosis partly drove smaller distances.

The specimen was PBMCs. The chain is built from TRBV6-6 and TRBJ2-2; D is perhaps TRBD1 (5 bases). The sequence was obtained from a donor between 10 and 35 years old with latent tuberculosis or without tuberculosis infection. The CDR3 is CASRGRVGTGELFF. The CDR3 DNA is TGTGCCAGCAGGGGGCGAGTGGGCACCGGGGAGCTGTTTTTT.